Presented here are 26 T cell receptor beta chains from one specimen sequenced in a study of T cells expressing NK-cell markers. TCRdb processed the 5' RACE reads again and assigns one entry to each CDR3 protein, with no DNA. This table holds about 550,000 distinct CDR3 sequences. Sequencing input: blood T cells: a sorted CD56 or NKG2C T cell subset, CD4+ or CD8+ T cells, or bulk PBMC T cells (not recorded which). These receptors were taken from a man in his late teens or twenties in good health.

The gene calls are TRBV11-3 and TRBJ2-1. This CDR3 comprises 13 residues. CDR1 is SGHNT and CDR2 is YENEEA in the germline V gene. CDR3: CASSFREVNEQFF.

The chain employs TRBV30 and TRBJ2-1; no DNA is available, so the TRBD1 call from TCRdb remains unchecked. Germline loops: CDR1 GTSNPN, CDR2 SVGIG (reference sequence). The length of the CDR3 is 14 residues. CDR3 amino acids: CACPGGRGYNEQFF.

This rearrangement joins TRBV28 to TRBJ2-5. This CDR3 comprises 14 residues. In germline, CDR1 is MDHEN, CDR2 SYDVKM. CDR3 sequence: CASSFSTFQETQYF.

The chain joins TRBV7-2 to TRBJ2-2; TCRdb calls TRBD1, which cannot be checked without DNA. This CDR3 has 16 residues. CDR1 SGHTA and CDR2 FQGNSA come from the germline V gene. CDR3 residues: CASSSGQGPKTGELFF.

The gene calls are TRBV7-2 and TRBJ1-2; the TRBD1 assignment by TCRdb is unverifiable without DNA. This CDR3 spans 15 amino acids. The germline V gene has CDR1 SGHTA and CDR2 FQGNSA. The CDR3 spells CASSIGTGANYGYTF.

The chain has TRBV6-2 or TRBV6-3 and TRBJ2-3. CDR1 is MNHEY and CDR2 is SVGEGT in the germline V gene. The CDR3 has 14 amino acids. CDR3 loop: CASSYLLATDTQYF.

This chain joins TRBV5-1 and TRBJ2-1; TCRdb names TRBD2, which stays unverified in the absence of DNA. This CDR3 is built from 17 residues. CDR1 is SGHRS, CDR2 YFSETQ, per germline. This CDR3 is CASSLGLAGDLYNEQFF.

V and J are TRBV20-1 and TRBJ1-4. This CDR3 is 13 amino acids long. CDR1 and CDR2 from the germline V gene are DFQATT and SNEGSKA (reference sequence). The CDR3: CSASTGLNEKLFF.

The CDR3 reads CASSLGLYREAFF. The chain is built from TRBV13 and TRBJ1-1. Germline V lookup: CDR1 PRHDT, CDR2 FYEKMQ (reference sequence). This CDR3 is 13 amino acids long.

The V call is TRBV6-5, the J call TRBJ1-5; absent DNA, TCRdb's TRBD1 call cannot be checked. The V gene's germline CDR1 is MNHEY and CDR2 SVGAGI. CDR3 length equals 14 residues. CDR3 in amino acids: CASSRTGENQPQHF.

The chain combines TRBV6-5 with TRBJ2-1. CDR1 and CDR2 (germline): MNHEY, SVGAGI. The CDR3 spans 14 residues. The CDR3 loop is CASSYSDESNEQFF.

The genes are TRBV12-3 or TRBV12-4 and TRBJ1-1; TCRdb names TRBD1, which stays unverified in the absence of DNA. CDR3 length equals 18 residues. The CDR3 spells CASSPGTALGLLNTEAFF.

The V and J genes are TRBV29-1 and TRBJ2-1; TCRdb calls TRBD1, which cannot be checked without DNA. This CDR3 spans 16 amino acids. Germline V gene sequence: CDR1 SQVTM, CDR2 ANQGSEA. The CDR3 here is CSVVGVQGLPYNEQFF.

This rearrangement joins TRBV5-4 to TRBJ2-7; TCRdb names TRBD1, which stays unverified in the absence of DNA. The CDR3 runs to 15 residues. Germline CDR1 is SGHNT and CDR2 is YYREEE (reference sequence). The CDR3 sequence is CASSLGGTASYEQYF.

CDR3 amino acids: CASSHPRTGGSYNEQFF. The chain has TRBV4-1 and TRBJ2-1; TCRdb picks TRBD1, but there is no DNA to check that call. Germline CDR1 reads MGHRA; CDR2 reads YSYEKL. The CDR3 sequence is 17 residues long.

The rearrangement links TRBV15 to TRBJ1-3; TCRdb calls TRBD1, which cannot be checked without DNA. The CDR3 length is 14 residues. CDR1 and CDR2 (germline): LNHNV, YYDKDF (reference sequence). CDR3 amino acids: CATSDRGPGNTIYF.

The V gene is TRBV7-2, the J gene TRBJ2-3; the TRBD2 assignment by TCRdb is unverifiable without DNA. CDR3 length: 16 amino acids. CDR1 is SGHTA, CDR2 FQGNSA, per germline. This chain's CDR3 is CASSLGLAAYTDTQYF.

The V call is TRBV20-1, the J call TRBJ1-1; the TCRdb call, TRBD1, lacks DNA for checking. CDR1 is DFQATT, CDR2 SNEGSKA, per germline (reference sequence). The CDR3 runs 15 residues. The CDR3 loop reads CSARARTGEYTEAFF.

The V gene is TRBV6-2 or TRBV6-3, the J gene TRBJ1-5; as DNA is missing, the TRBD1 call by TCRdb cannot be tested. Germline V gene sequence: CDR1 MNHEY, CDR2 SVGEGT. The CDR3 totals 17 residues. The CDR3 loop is CASSQSPTGFGNQPQHF.

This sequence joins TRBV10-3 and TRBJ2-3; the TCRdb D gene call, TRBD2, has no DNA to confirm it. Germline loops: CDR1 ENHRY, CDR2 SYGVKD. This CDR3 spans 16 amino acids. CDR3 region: CAISESNGLAGDTQYF.

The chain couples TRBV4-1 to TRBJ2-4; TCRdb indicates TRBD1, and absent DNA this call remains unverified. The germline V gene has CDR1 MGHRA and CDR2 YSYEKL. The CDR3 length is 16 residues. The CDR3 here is CASSQTGTGGKNIQYF.

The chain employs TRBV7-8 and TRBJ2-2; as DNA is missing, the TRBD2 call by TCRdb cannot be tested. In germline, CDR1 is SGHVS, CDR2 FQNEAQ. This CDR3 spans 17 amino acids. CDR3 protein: CASSSTSGRLNTGELFF. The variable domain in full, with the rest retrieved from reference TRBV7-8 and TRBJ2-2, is GAGVSQSPRYKVAKRGQDVALRCDPISGHVSLFWYQQALGQGPEFLTYFQNEAQLDKSGLPSDRFFAERPEGSVSTLKIQRTQQEDSAVYLCASSSTSGRLNTGELFFGEGSRLTVL.

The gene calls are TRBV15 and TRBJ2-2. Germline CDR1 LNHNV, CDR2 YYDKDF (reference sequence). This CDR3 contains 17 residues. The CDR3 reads CATSRAFELPNTGELFF. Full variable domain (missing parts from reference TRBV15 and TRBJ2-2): DAMVIQNPRYQVTQFGKPVTLSCSQTLNHNVMYWYQQKSSQAPKLLFHYYDKDFNNEADTPDNFQSRRPNTSFCFLDIRSPGLGDTAMYLCATSRAFELPNTGELFFGEGSRLTVL.

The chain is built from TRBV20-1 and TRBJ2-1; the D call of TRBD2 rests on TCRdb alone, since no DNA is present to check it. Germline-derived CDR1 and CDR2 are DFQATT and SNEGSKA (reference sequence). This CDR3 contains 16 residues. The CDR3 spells CSARVAAGGPSHEQFF.

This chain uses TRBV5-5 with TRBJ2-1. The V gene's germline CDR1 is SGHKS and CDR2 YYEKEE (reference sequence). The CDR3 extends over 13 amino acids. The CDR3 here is CASSFLGNNEQFF.

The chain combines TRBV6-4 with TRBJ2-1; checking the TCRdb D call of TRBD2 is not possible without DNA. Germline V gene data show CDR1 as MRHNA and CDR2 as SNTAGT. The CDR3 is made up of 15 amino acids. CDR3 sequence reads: CASRPDGSGWNEQFF.